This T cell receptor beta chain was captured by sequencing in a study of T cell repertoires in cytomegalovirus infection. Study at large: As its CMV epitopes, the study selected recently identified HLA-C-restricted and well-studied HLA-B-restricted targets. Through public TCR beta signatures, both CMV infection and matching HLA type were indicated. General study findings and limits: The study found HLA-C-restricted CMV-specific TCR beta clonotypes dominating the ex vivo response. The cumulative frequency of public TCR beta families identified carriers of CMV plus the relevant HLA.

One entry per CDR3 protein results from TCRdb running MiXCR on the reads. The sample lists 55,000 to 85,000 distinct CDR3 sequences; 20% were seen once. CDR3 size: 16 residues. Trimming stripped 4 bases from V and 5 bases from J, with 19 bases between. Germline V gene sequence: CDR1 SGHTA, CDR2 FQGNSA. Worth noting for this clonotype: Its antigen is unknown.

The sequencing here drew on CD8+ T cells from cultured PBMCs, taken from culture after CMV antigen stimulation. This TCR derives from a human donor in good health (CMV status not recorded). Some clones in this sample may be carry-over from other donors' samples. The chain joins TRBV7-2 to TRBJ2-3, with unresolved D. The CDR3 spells CASSYLGLGLGDTQYF. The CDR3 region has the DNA TGTGCCAGCAGCTACCTGGGTCTGGGGTTGGGAGATACGCAGTATTTT.